A selection of T cell receptor beta chains follows, all from one sample in a study of cytomegalovirus exposure and HLA in healthy donors. Profiled with immunoSEQ multiplex PCR; TCRdb holds only in-frame clones, not every one. Among 200,000 to 300,000 clones listed, approximately 90% were seen once. The sample was PBMCs. These receptors were taken from a young man in good health and CMV-seronegative. Each CDR3 is given with its conserved first and last residue. D genes are given only for firm matches. Clone size is stated in some rows and not others, as once, few, many or a class when expanded.

TRBV6-5	once	-	TRBJ1-4	TGTGCCAGCAGCACCGGGGGGACTAATGAAAAACTGTTTTTT	CASSTGGTNEKLFF
TRBV4-3	-	-	TRBJ2-2	TGCGCCAGCAGCCAAGATAGGCGGGATGCACTAATATTCGGGGAGCTGTTTTTT	CASSQDRRDALIFGELFF
TRBV4-3	-	-	TRBJ2-1	TGCGCCAGCAGCCAAGAGGAGGGAAGCTCCTACAATGAGCAGTTCTTC	CASSQEEGSSYNEQFF
TRBV7-2	-	-	TRBJ2-7	TGTGCCAGCAGCTTTTACTCTAGCTCCTACGAGCAGTACTTC	CASSFYSSSYEQYF
TRBV2	-	-	TRBJ1-2	TGTGCCAGCGCGGGTACTAACTATGGCTACACCTTC	CASAGTNYGYTF
TRBV4-2	-	TRBD2	TRBJ2-1	TGTGCCAGCAGCCAGGATGGACTAGACAATGAGCAGTTCTTC	CASSQDGLDNEQFF
TRBV4-3	-	-	TRBJ1-4	TGCGCCAGCAGCCCAAAATGGGGACTTGCTAATGAAAAACTGTTTTTT	CASSPKWGLANEKLFF
TRBV7-7	once	-	TRBJ2-1	TGTGCTAGCAGCTTAGATCGAGGGAATGAGCAGTTCTTC	CASSLDRGNEQFF
TRBV9	-	-	TRBJ1-4	TGTGCCAGCAGCCTCAGAGGGACAAAGAATGAAAAACTGTTTTTT	CASSLRGTKNEKLFF
TRBV6-1	-	-	TRBJ2-7	TGTGCCAGCAGTGAAGTTAGCAGCTCCTACGAGCAGTACTTC	CASSEVSSSYEQYF
TRBV28	-	-	TRBJ2-7	TGTGCCAGCAGTTTAGTACAGGCGGCCGAGCAGTACTTC	CASSLVQAAEQYF
TRBV9	once	TRBD1	TRBJ2-1	TGTGCCAGCAGCGCTGGGACAGGTCCTCGGGATGAGCAGTTCTTC	CASSAGTGPRDEQFF
TRBV5-4	-	-	TRBJ1-3	TGTGCCAGCAGTCAGCGGACGGGACTCTCTGGAAACACCATATATTTT	CASSQRTGLSGNTIYF
TRBV5-1	-	TRBD1	TRBJ1-1	TGCGCCAGCAGCCCACCTTCCGGGACAGGGGCCCTGAACACTGAAGCTTTCTTT	CASSPPSGTGALNTEAFF
TRBV7-2	-	TRBD2	TRBJ2-3	TGTGCCAGCAGCTCTAGCGGGATGACAGATACGCAGTATTTT	CASSSSGMTDTQYF
TRBV6-1	-	TRBD1	TRBJ1-3	TGTGCCAGCAGGGACAGGGGGCGGTCTGGAAACACCATATATTTT	CASRDRGRSGNTIYF
TRBV7-9	-	TRBD2	TRBJ2-1	TGTGCCAGCAGCTGGAGGGATAGCGGGAAGTCCTACAATGAGCAGTTCTTC	CASSWRDSGKSYNEQFF
TRBV10-3	-	-	TRBJ2-1	TGTGCCATCTCCGAAACTACCATACTAGGGAATGAGCAGTTCTTC	CAISETTILGNEQFF